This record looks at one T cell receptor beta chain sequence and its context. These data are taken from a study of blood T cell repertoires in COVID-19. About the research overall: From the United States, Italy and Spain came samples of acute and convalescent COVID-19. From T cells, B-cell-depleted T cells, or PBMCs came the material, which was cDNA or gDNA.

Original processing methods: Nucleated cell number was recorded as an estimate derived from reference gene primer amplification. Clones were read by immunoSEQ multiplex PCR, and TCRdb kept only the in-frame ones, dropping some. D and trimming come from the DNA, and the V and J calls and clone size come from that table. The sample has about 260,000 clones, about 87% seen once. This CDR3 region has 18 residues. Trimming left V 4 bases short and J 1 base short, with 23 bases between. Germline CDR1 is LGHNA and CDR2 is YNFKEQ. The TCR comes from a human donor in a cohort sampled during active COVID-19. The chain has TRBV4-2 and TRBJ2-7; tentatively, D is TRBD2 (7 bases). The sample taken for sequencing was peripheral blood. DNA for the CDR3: TGTGCCAGCAGCCCGTACGGCGGGGGCGGGGGACCATCCTACGAGCAGTACTTC. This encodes CASSPYGGGGGPSYEQYF.